The entry that follows covers one T cell receptor beta chain sequence. Its antigen is not known. In the same sample, other DNA sequences code for this CDR3. Naive CD4+ cells were CD45RA-selected; the remaining cells were memory. The data were taken from a study of shared clonotypes between healthy human individuals. Overall study results and limits: A small donor pool kept down the genetic and exposure-history diversity that was represented. It was the non-shared clonotypes that had lower generation probabilities than clonotypes shared by all four donors. Larger estimated richness was generally recorded for naive subsets relative to memory subsets.

Profiled with immunoSEQ multiplex PCR; TCRdb holds only in-frame clones, not every one. The profile shows about 2 million clones, roughly 95% of them singletons. Looked up from germline, CDR1 is KGHSH and CDR2 is LQKENI. Trimming left V 3 bases short and J 4 bases short, with 9 bases between. CDR3 size: 13 residues. Specimen: naive CD4+ T cells sorted from blood. Subset in this sample: CD45RA+ positively selected. The source of this sequence is a man younger than 35 in good health. This chain uses TRBV18 with TRBJ1-2, with no clear D. CDR3 DNA: TGTGCCAGCTCACCCGGCACCGTCTATGGCTACACCTTC. The encoded protein is CASSPGTVYGYTF.